The 19 T cell receptor beta chains in this list originate from one sample, sequenced in a study of T cells in localized non-small cell lung cancer. Generated by immunoSEQ multiplex PCR, the TCRdb table keeps only in-frame clones and is missing some. The table shows 30,000 or so clones, with roughly 90% occurring only once. The sample was peripheral blood, taken before any cancer treatment. These receptors all come from a female donor older than 55 with stage I lung adenocarcinoma.

This rearrangement joins TRBV28 to TRBJ1-5; D is unresolved. The germline V and J ends were trimmed by 2 bases and 8 bases, with 7 bases remaining between them. The CDR3 runs to 12 residues. CDR1 is MDHEN and CDR2 is SYDVKM in the germline V gene. This CDR3 is CASSLGVKPQHF. CDR3 coding DNA: TGTGCCAGCAGTTTAGGTGTGAAGCCCCAGCATTTT. The complete variable domain, with remaining parts taken from reference TRBV28 and TRBJ1-5, reads DVKVTQSSRYLVKRTGEKVFLECVQDMDHENMFWYRQDPGLGLRLIYFSYDVKMKEKGDIPEGYSVSREKKERFSLILESASTNQTSMYLCASSLGVKPQHFGDGTRLSIL.

The chain links TRBV4-1 to TRBJ2-7; TRBD2 might be the D (6 bases). The CDR3 extends over 13 amino acids. Germline CDR1 and CDR2: MGHRA and YSYEKL. V lost 8 bases and J lost 2, with 13 bases in between. This CDR3 is CASRSGEAYEQYF. For the CDR3, the DNA is TGCGCCAGCCGGTCCGGGGAGGCCTACGAGCAGTACTTC.

This chain connects TRBV5-1 to TRBJ1-3; D remains unclear. V gave up 0 bases and J gave up 4 bases, with 11 bases separating them. The V gene's germline CDR1 is SGHRS and CDR2 YFSETQ. This CDR3 has 15 amino acids. The CDR3 is CASSLDYSVGNTIYF. The CDR3 DNA follows: TGCGCCAGCAGCTTGGACTATTCCGTCGGAAACACCATATATTTT.

The chain is built from TRBV6-5 and TRBJ2-7; 12 bases are a match to TRBD2. Trimming at V came to 2 bases and at J to 3 bases, leaving 2 bases not matched to a gene. Germline CDR1 reads MNHEY; CDR2 reads SVGAGI. This CDR3 has 15 residues. CDR3 residues: CASSYETSGSYEQYF. In DNA form, the CDR3 reads TGTGCCAGCAGTTACGAGACTAGCGGGAGCTACGAGCAGTACTTC.

CDR3 DNA sequence: TGTGCCAGCAGCTTAACAGGGACCGGGAGCCTGGGCACAGATACGCAGTATTTT. This translates into CASSLTGTGSLGTDTQYF. V and J are TRBV11-1 and TRBJ2-3; either TRBD1 or TRBD2 may fit D (6 bases each). Germline V gene sequence: CDR1 SGHAT, CDR2 FQDESV (reference sequence). Trimming cost V 2 bases and J 1 base, with 19 bases left between them. This CDR3 comprises 18 residues.

The rearrangement uses TRBV19 and TRBJ1-1; TRBD1 aligns across 7 bases. In germline, CDR1 is LNHDA, CDR2 SQIVND (reference sequence). V lost 5 bases to trimming and J lost 4 bases; unmatched junction nucleotides: 7. This CDR3 is 14 amino acids long. The CDR3 region is CASSVRQGPTEAFF. The CDR3, as DNA: TGTGCCAGTAGTGTAAGACAGGGCCCCACTGAAGCTTTCTTT.

The chain combines TRBV28 with TRBJ2-3, with 7 bases lining up with TRBD1. Germline V gene sequence: CDR1 MDHEN, CDR2 SYDVKM. Germline trimming cut 6 bases from V and 2 bases from J; bases unmatched to any gene: 11. This CDR3 has 16 residues. The CDR3 bases are TGTGCCAGCAGAAACCTGGACAGGCAGCCCACAGATACGCAGTATTTT. Residues: CASRNLDRQPTDTQYF.

Only one count was recorded for this clone. The CDR3 coding sequence is TGCGCCAGCAACCGCAAGGCGGGAGTTACAATCGGCACAGATACGCAGTATTTT. Its translation is CASNRKAGVTIGTDTQYF. The genes are TRBV23-1 and TRBJ2-3; 7 nucleotides agree with TRBD2. TRBV23-1 is reported as an ORF; its role is uncertain. The length of the CDR3 is 18 residues. The V segment lost 7 bases and the J segment 1 base; nucleotides outside the gene matches: 17.

This chain links TRBV7-9 with TRBJ2-2; no reliable D call. Trimming pared 3 bases from V and 8 bases from J, leaving 10 bases between. This CDR3 contains 13 residues. Germline CDR1 and CDR2: SEHNR and FQNEAQ (reference sequence). This CDR3 reads CASSLRGEGELFF. The CDR3 bases are TGTGCCAGCAGCTTGCGCGGCGAGGGGGAGCTGTTTTTT.

Only one count was recorded for this clone. The chain joins TRBV7-2 to TRBJ1-5; TRBD1 might be the D (5 bases). Per germline, CDR1 SGHTA and CDR2 FQGNSA. Trimming removed 2 bases at V and 6 bases at J, with 14 bases between. The CDR3 sequence is 15 residues long. The CDR3 loop reads CASSLFTGRTQPQHF. For the CDR3, the DNA is TGTGCCAGCAGCTTATTCACAGGTCGGACTCAGCCCCAGCATTTT.

V is TRBV9 and J is TRBJ2-5, with a tentative D call TRBD1 (6 bases). Per the germline V gene, CDR1 is SGDLS and CDR2 is YYNGEE. The CDR3 loop spans 15 amino acids. V dropped 1 base and J dropped 2 bases, with 12 bases sitting between them. Here the CDR3 reads CASSVNPGTQETQYF. DNA for the CDR3: TGTGCCAGCAGCGTAAATCCGGGGACACAAGAGACCCAGTACTTC.

The rearrangement links TRBV16 to TRBJ2-5, with D possibly being TRBD1 (5 bases). The germline V gene has CDR1 KGHSY and CDR2 FQNENV. The CDR3 contains 14 residues. V was cut by 0 bases and J by 4 bases, with 9 bases left in between. This chain's CDR3 is CASSQSRGAETQYF. As DNA, the CDR3 is TGTGCCAGCAGCCAATCACGTGGGGCAGAGACCCAGTACTTC.

The genes are TRBV15 and TRBJ2-7, with TRBD2 identical over 12 bases. V lost 4 bases to trimming and J lost 3 bases; unmatched junction nucleotides: 7. This CDR3 contains 16 residues. Germline V gene sequence: CDR1 LNHNV, CDR2 YYDKDF (reference sequence). The CDR3 bases are TGTGCCACCAGCAAAGGGAAGACTAGCGGGAGCTACGAGCAGTACTTC. Protein: CATSKGKTSGSYEQYF.

The J gene is TRBJ2-1, the V gene TRBV2, with 8 bases that match TRBD2. CDR1 and CDR2 from the germline V gene are SNHLY and FYNNEI. The ends lost 1 base at V and 5 bases at J; junction bases unmatched: 4. This CDR3 spans 15 amino acids. CDR3 DNA: TGTGCCAGCAGTGAAGTAGCGGGGAGCAACAATGAGCAGTTCTTC. Amino acids: CASSEVAGSNNEQFF. The full variable domain, in which reference TRBV2 and TRBJ2-1 provide the parts outside the CDR3, is EPEVTQTPSHQVTQMGQEVILRCVPISNHLYFYWYRQILGQKVEFLVSFYNNEISEKSEIFDDQFSVERPDGSNFTLKIRSTKLEDSAMYFCASSEVAGSNNEQFFGPGTRLTVL.

This clone is hyperexpanded (1% or more) in the sample. Other DNA sequences in the same sample also yield this CDR3. The chain carries TRBV5-6 and TRBJ2-5; a possible D gene is TRBD2 (5 bases). V gave up 4 bases and J gave up 2 bases, with 12 bases separating them. The CDR3 runs to 14 residues. The V gene's germline CDR1 is SGHDT and CDR2 YYEEEE. The CDR3 region is CASSPPGIQETQYF. The CDR3 coding sequence is TGTGCCAGCAGCCCCCCGGGAATACAAGAGACCCAGTACTTC.

This sequence joins TRBV6-1 and TRBJ1-1, with D tentatively TRBD1 (5 bases). V lost 6 bases to trimming and J lost 4 bases, with 12 bases between them. Per germline, CDR1 MNHNS and CDR2 SASEGT. There are 13 residues in the CDR3. The CDR3 protein is CASRAGSRTEAFF. In DNA, the CDR3 is TGTGCCAGCAGGGCAGGGAGTCGCACTGAAGCTTTCTTT.

This chain uses TRBV7-8 with TRBJ2-1; 9 bases fit TRBD1. From germline, CDR1 is SGHVS and CDR2 FQNEAQ. The length of the CDR3 is 14 residues. The ends lost 4 bases at V and 10 bases at J; junction bases unmatched: 8. CDR3 amino acids: CASSYGTGLREQFF. Written as DNA, the CDR3 is TGTGCCAGCAGCTACGGGACAGGGCTTAGAGAGCAGTTCTTC.

The rearrangement joins TRBV6-1 to TRBJ2-2, with 7 bases lining up with TRBD1. Looked up from germline, CDR1 is MNHNS and CDR2 is SASEGT. V shed 0 bases, J shed 14 bases, and the junction held 6 bases outside the gene matches. The CDR3 is 13 residues long. CDR3 bases: TGTGCCAGCAGTGAAGCGGTGTCAGGGGGACTGTTTTTT. This gives the protein CASSEAVSGGLFF.

The chain carries TRBV30 and TRBJ2-7; 9 bases map to TRBD2. CDR3 length: 13 residues. The trim removed 5 bases at V and 7 bases at J, leaving 9 bases unmatched. CDR1 GTSNPN and CDR2 SVGIG come from the germline V gene (reference sequence). CDR3 sequence: CAWAGTSSGEQYF. CDR3 in DNA: TGTGCCTGGGCCGGGACTAGCTCGGGTGAGCAGTACTTC.